These 25 T cell receptor beta chains originate from one sample sequenced in a study of CD8+ T cells in alopecia areata. RNA was isolated and reverse transcribed to cDNA, the sequencing template. Here immunoSEQ multiplex PCR was the method, and the copy in TCRdb shows in-frame clones only, minus some. The sample includes a few hundred thousand clones, roughly two fifths of them seen just once. As to treatment: oral pan-JAK inhibitor, 5-10 mg twice daily. Sample: CD4+ T cells sorted from blood, taken at approximately week 31, from a patient treated with tofacitinib. The receptor set was obtained from a human donor with alopecia areata.

The gene calls are TRBV25-1 and TRBJ2-7; 8 bases line up with TRBD1. CDR3 size: 16 residues. V lost 2 bases and J lost 5; bases outside the gene matches: 11. Germline V gives CDR1 MGHDK, CDR2 SYGVNS. The CDR3 here is CASSERPIRQGNEQYF. Here the CDR3 DNA reads TGTGCCAGCAGTGAACGACCGATAAGACAGGGGAACGAGCAGTACTTC.

This sequence joins TRBV6-5 and TRBJ2-7; 11 bases map to TRBD1. The V and J ends lost 6 bases and 2 bases, in that order; junction bases with no gene match: 6. CDR3 length equals 15 residues. The germline V gene encodes CDR1 MNHEY and CDR2 SVGAGI. CDR3 bases: TGTGCCAGCAGCTCCGGGACAGGGGGGACCTACGAGCAGTACTTC. This codes for CASSSGTGGTYEQYF.

This clone was picked up a small number of times. The V and J genes are TRBV18 and TRBJ2-5, with D possibly being TRBD1 (5 bases). The CDR3 contains 14 residues. The V gene lost 3 bases and the J gene lost 4 bases, with 12 bases spanning the gap. Germline assignment: CDR1 KGHSH and CDR2 LQKENI. For the CDR3, the DNA is TGTGCCAGCTCACCTAAAACAGGATCAGAGACCCAGTACTTC. Translating gives CASSPKTGSETQYF.

This clone was counted a few times. The chain employs TRBV28 and TRBJ2-1; 15 nucleotides match TRBD2. The CDR3 has 16 amino acids. J lost 7 bases, V lost 5 bases, and 6 bases had no gene match. Germline V gene data show CDR1 as MDHEN and CDR2 as SYDVKM. CDR3 in amino acids: CASSHGLAGGDNEQFF. The CDR3 nucleotides are TGTGCCAGCAGTCACGGACTAGCGGGGGGGGATAATGAGCAGTTCTTC.

In its sample, this clone was seen a few times. The chain carries TRBV7-9 and TRBJ1-2; D remains unclear. Germline loops: CDR1 SEHNR, CDR2 FQNEAQ (reference sequence). The CDR3 runs 14 residues. Trimming took 6 bases from V and 8 from J, leaving 19 bases between them. The CDR3 is CASSPYDVLGGYTF. Written as DNA, the CDR3 is TGTGCCAGCAGTCCCTACGACGTGCTCGGGGGCTACACCTTC.

V and J are TRBV25-1 and TRBJ1-5; the D is unclear. V lost 1 base, J lost 7 bases, and 8 bases lay in between. Germline V gene data show CDR1 as MGHDK and CDR2 as SYGVNS. This CDR3 is 13 amino acids long. CDR3 in DNA: TGTGCCAGCAGTGAATCAGCCAGGCAGCCCCAGCATTTT. Encoded protein: CASSESARQPQHF.

This rearrangement joins TRBV7-2 to TRBJ1-1; 7 nucleotides agree with TRBD1. Germline V gene lookup returns CDR1 SGHTA and CDR2 FQGNSA. This CDR3 is built from 15 residues. V was clipped by 2 bases and J by 1 base; unmatched bases: 4. The DNA of the CDR3 is TGTGCCAGCAGCTTAATGTGGGACAGGAACACTGAAGCTTTCTTT. This codes for CASSLMWDRNTEAFF.

The V gene is TRBV20-1, the J gene TRBJ2-7; D not certain. This CDR3 contains 11 residues. Trimming took 2 bases from V and 3 from J, leaving 5 bases between them. The germline gives CDR1 DFQATT, CDR2 SNEGSKA (reference sequence). The CDR3 is CSARLGYEQYF. CDR3 sequence (DNA): TGCAGTGCTAGACTAGGCTACGAGCAGTACTTC.

This clone was counted a few times. The V call is TRBV5-1, the J call TRBJ2-7; D uncertain. The CDR3 length is 11 residues. Per the germline V gene, CDR1 is SGHRS and CDR2 is YFSETQ. Trimming stripped 4 bases from V and 6 bases from J, with 8 bases between. CDR3 sequence reads: CASSLQSEQYF. CDR3 bases: TGCGCCAGCAGCCTCCAGAGCGAGCAGTACTTC.

CDR3 region: CASSQAHYNEKLFF. The CDR3 nucleotides are TGTGCCAGCAGCCAAGCGCACTATAATGAAAAACTGTTTTTT. The rearrangement joins TRBV14 to TRBJ1-4; D is unclear. Trimming pared 1 base from V and 4 bases from J, leaving 7 bases between. Germline CDR1 and CDR2: SGHDN and FVKESK. This CDR3 region has 14 residues. Looking up the rest from reference TRBV14 and TRBJ1-4 gives the full variable domain: EAGVTQFPSHSVIEKGQTVTLRCDPISGHDNLYWYRRVMGKEIKFLLHFVKESKQDESGMPNNRFLAERTGGTYSTLKVQPAELEDSGVYFCASSQAHYNEKLFFGSGTQLSVL.

This clone has only a few counts. J is TRBJ2-5 and V is TRBV27; D could derive from TRBD1 or TRBD2 (5 bases each). CDR1 and CDR2 from the germline V gene are MNHEY and SMNVEV (reference sequence). CDR3 size: 14 residues. Trimming left V 7 bases short and J 4 bases short, with 16 bases between. CDR3 sequence reads: CASTGTATGETQYF. CDR3 nucleotides: TGTGCCAGCACCGGGACGGCTACGGGAGAGACCCAGTACTTC.

On this clone: Other DNA sequences in the sample encode the same CDR3. The V call is TRBV29-1, the J call TRBJ2-7; D not resolved. V lost 5 bases, J lost 2 bases, and 7 bases lay in between. This CDR3 has 11 residues. Germline V gene sequence: CDR1 SQVTM, CDR2 ANQGSEA. Here the CDR3 DNA reads TGCAGCGTTCGTGGAACCTACGAGCAGTACTTC. Translation: CSVRGTYEQYF.

This clone came up a few times. This specimen includes other DNA sequences encoding the same CDR3. V usage is TRBV30 and J usage is TRBJ2-7; D not resolved. V lost 0 bases, J lost 2 bases, and 8 bases lay in between. Germline V CDR1 and CDR2: GTSNPN, SVGIG (reference sequence). This CDR3 is built from 13 residues. The CDR3 sequence is CAWSVNSAYEQYF. The CDR3 coding sequence is TGTGCCTGGAGTGTAAACTCAGCCTACGAGCAGTACTTC.

This clone was counted only a few times. The chain's CDR3 is CASSQQQGPYGYTF. DNA of the CDR3: TGTGCCAGCAGCCAACAACAGGGACCCTATGGCTACACCTTC. This sequence joins TRBV14 and TRBJ1-2; TRBD1 is a possible D gene (6 bases). This CDR3 is built from 14 residues. In germline, CDR1 is SGHDN, CDR2 FVKESK. V lost 2 bases to trimming and J lost 4 bases, with 11 bases between them. Full variable domain (rest looked up from reference TRBV14 and TRBJ1-2): EAGVTQFPSHSVIEKGQTVTLRCDPISGHDNLYWYRRVMGKEIKFLLHFVKESKQDESGMPNNRFLAERTGGTYSTLKVQPAELEDSGVYFCASSQQQGPYGYTFGSGTRLTVV.

This chain joins TRBV5-1 and TRBJ1-1, with a possible D match to TRBD1 (5 bases). Trimming left V 4 bases short and J 1 base short, with 17 bases between. Per the germline V gene, CDR1 is SGHRS and CDR2 is YFSETQ. This CDR3 region has 16 residues. The DNA of the CDR3 is TGCGCCAGCAGCCCGGGTGGGTCAAGGGGGAACACTGAAGCTTTCTTT. Protein: CASSPGGSRGNTEAFF.

The chain employs TRBV5-1 and TRBJ2-7; 10 nucleotides line up with TRBD1. Germline assignment: CDR1 SGHRS and CDR2 YFSETQ. The CDR3 sequence is 14 residues long. Unmatched junction bases numbered 3, after V lost 4 bases and J lost 2 bases. The CDR3 is CASSKGQGTYEQYF. The DNA of the CDR3 is TGCGCCAGCAGCAAGGGACAGGGGACCTACGAGCAGTACTTC.

This clone was picked up a small number of times. The chain employs TRBV30 and TRBJ1-1, with D possibly matching TRBD1 (5 bases). This CDR3 is built from 13 residues. CDR1 and CDR2 (germline): GTSNPN, SVGIG (reference sequence). V shed 5 bases and J shed 1 base, with 11 bases lying between them. CDR3 protein: CAWGPTANTEAFF. The CDR3 DNA reads TGTGCCTGGGGACCGACAGCGAACACTGAAGCTTTCTTT.

This chain uses TRBV29-1 with TRBJ2-7; D tentatively fits TRBD1 or TRBD2 (5 bases each). There are 13 residues in the CDR3. The V gene's germline CDR1 is SQVTM and CDR2 ANQGSEA. The V and J ends lost 6 bases and 7 bases respectively, with 19 bases between them. CDR3 in amino acids: CSVRGLARREQYF. CDR3 in DNA: TGCAGCGTCCGGGGCCTCGCTCGCCGAGAGCAGTACTTC.

J is TRBJ1-2 and V is TRBV6-1, with TRBD1 as a possible D gene (5 bases). The germline V and J ends were trimmed by 2 bases and 4 bases, with 11 bases remaining between them. There are 14 residues in the CDR3. In germline, CDR1 is MNHNS, CDR2 SASEGT. The CDR3 region is CASSELLRGYGYTF. The CDR3 region has the DNA TGTGCCAGCAGTGAACTACTGAGGGGCTATGGCTACACCTTC.

This clone was counted between two and nine times. The chain uses TRBV7-2 and TRBJ2-2, with 9 bases aligning to TRBD1. The CDR3 length is 16 residues. Trimming removed 5 bases from V and 0 bases from J; junction bases left unmatched: 4. Germline V CDR1 and CDR2: SGHTA, FQGNSA. The CDR3, as DNA: TGTGCCAGCAGCACGAGGACAGGGGCGAACACCGGGGAGCTGTTTTTT. Translating gives CASSTRTGANTGELFF.

The chain combines TRBV9 with TRBJ1-5; TRBD1 is a possible D gene (6 bases). The CDR3 loop spans 14 amino acids. V lost 3 bases to trimming and J lost 4 bases, with 11 bases between them. The germline V gene encodes CDR1 SGDLS and CDR2 YYNGEE. CDR3 protein: CASSAGTSNQPQHF. In DNA form, the CDR3 reads TGTGCCAGCAGCGCAGGGACATCAAATCAGCCCCAGCATTTT.

The chain joins TRBV2 to TRBJ1-2; 9 bases agree with TRBD1. Looked up from germline, CDR1 is SNHLY and CDR2 is FYNNEI. V shed 5 bases, J shed 4 bases, and the junction held 8 bases outside the gene matches. The CDR3 extends over 15 amino acids. DNA of the CDR3: TGTGCCAGCAGTTCAAACAGGGGGCGCGGCTATGGCTACACCTTC. Translation gives CASSSNRGRGYGYTF.

This chain connects TRBV5-4 to TRBJ2-7; 11 nucleotides align to TRBD2. Germline values: CDR1 SGHNT, CDR2 YYREEE (reference sequence). The CDR3 spans 15 residues. V dropped 4 bases and J dropped 3; count of bases not matched to a gene: 6. The CDR3 spells CASSPELAGVYEQYF. CDR3 DNA sequence: TGTGCCAGCAGCCCAGAACTAGCGGGAGTCTACGAGCAGTACTTC.

V gene TRBV4-1 combines with J gene TRBJ1-6; TRBD1 might be the D (6 bases). Germline CDR1 and CDR2: MGHRA and YSYEKL. CDR3 length: 17 residues. V was cut by 2 bases and J by 10 bases, with 21 bases left in between. The CDR3, as DNA: TGCGCCAGCAGCCAAAGTGGGGGGCGGGTGTTGCGATCACCCCTCCACTTT. It codes for CASSQSGGRVLRSPLHF.

This clone has more than one count but fewer than ten. Sequence at one end of the junction differs from germline and may be a read error. The chain joins TRBV15 to TRBJ1-1; TRBD1 matches at 7 bases. The germline CDR1 and CDR2 sequences are LNHNV and YYDKDF (reference sequence). This CDR3 spans 14 amino acids. CDR3 in DNA: TGTGCCACCGGCAGGGGAGGGGGCGGCACTGAAGCTTTCTTT. Translating gives CATGRGGGGTEAFF.